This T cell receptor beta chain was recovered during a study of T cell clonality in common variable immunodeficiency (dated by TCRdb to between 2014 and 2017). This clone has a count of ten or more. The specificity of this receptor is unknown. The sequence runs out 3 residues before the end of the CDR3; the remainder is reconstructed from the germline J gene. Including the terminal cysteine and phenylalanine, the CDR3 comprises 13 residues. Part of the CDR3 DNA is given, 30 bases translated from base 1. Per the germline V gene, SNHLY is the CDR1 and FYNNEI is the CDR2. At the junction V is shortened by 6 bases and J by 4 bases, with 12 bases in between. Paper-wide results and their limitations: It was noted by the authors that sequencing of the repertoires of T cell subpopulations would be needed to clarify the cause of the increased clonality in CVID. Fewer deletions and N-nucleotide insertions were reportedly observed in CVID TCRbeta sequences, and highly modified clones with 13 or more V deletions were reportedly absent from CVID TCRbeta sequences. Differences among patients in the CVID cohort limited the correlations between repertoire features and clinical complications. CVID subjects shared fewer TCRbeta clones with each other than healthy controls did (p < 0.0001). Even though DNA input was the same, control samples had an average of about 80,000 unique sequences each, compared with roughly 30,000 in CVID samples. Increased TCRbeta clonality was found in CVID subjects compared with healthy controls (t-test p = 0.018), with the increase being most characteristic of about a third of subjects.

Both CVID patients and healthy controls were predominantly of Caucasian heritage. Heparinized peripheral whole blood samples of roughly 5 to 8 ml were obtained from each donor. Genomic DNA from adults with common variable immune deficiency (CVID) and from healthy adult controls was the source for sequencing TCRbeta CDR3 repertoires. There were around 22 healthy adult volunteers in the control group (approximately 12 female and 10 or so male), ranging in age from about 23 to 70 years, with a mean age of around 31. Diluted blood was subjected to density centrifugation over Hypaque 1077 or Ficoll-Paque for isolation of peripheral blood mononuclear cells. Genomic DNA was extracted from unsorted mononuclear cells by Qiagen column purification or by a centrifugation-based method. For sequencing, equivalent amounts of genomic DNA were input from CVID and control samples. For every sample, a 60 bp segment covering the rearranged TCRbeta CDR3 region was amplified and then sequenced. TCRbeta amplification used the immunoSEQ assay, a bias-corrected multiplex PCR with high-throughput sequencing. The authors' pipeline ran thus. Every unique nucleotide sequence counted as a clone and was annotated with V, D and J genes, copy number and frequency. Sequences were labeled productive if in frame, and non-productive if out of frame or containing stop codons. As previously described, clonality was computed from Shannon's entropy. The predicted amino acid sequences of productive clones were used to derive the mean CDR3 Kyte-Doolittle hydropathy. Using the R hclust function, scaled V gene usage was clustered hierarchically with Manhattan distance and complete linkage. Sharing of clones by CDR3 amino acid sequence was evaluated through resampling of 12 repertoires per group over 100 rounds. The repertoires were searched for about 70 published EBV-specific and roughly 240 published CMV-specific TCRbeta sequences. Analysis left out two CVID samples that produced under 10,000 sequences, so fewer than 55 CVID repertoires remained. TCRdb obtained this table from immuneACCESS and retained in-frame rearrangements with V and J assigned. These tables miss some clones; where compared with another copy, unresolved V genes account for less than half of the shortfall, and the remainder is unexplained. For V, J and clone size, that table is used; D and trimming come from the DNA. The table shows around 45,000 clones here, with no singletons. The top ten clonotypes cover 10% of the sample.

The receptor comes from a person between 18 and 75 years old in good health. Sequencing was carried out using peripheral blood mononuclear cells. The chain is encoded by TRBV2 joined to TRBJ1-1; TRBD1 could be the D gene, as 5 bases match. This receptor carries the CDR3 CASSKQGGTEAFF. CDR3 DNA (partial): TGTGCCAGCAGCAAGCAGGGCGGCACTGAA. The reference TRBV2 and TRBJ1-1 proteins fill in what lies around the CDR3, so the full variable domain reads EPEVTQTPSHQVTQMGQEVILRCVPISNHLYFYWYRQILGQKVEFLVSFYNNEISEKSEIFDDQFSVERPDGSNFTLKIRSTKLEDSAMYFCASSKQGGTEAFFGQGTRLTVV.